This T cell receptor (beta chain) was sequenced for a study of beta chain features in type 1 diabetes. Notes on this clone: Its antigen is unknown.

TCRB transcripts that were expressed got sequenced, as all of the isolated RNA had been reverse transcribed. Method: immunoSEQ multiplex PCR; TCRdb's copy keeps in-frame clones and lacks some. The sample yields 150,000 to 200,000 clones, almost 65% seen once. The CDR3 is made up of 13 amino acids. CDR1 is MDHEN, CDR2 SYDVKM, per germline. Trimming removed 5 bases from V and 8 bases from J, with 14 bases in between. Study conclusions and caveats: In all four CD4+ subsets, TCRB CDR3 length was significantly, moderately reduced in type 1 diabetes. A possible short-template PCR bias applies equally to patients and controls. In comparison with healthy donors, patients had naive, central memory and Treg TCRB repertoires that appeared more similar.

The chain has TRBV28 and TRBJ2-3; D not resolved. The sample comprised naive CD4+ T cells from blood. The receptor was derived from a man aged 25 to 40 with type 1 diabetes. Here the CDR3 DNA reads TGTGCCAGCAGTCCCCCCGAGGCGACTACGCAGTATTTT. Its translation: CASSPPEATTQYF.